Following are 15 T cell receptor beta chains from one sample sequenced in a study of beta chain features in type 1 diabetes. All of the isolated RNA was reverse transcribed, so expressed TCRB transcripts were sequenced. Sequencing used immunoSEQ multiplex PCR; TCRdb keeps in-frame clones, though not all of them. This sample has around 300,000 clones; about 8% occur once, and the top ten carry approximately 0.93%. What was sequenced was central memory CD4+ T cells from blood. Every receptor here comes from a woman between 18 and 30 years old in good health.

The J gene is TRBJ1-2, the V gene TRBV5-1; TRBD1 aligns across 7 bases. The germline V gene has CDR1 SGHRS and CDR2 YFSETQ. The CDR3 covers 15 residues. Trimming cost V 4 bases and J 4 bases; bases outside gene matches: 10. CDR3 protein: CASSLFGQDSYGYTF. Written as DNA, the CDR3 is TGCGCCAGCAGCCTTTTCGGACAGGACTCCTATGGCTACACCTTC.

This clone appeared a few times. The chain employs TRBV5-1 and TRBJ2-1; D perhaps matches TRBD1 (5 bases). V was clipped by 3 bases and J by 5 bases, with 12 bases between them. Germline V gives CDR1 SGHRS, CDR2 YFSETQ. This CDR3 contains 14 residues. The chain's CDR3 is CASSSTEFNNEQFF. The CDR3 nucleotides are TGCGCCAGCAGCTCGACAGAGTTTAACAATGAGCAGTTCTTC.

The V call is TRBV28, the J call TRBJ1-1; TRBD1 matches 7 bases. The CDR3 length is 13 residues. Germline V gene data show CDR1 as MDHEN and CDR2 as SYDVKM. Trimming removed 6 bases from V and 4 bases from J; junction bases left unmatched: 5. The CDR3 DNA follows: TGTGCCAGCAGGGCGACAGGGACCACTGAAGCTTTCTTT. Its translation: CASRATGTTEAFF.

This clone showed up just a few times. CDR3 residues: CASRSRRAKNIQYF. DNA of the CDR3: TGTGCCAGCCGGTCCCGGAGGGCCAAAAACATTCAGTACTTC. This chain links TRBV6-5 with TRBJ2-4; D possibly corresponds to TRBD2 (5 bases). In germline, CDR1 is MNHEY, CDR2 SVGAGI. The V gene lost 8 bases and the J gene lost 1 base, with 12 bases spanning the gap. The CDR3 runs 14 residues.

The chain combines TRBV29-1 with TRBJ1-1; D is uncertain. The CDR3 has 11 residues. V dropped 4 bases and J dropped 3 bases, with 6 bases sitting between them. Germline CDR1 and CDR2: SQVTM and ANQGSEA. The CDR3 loop is CSVGGYTEAFF. The CDR3 DNA sequence: TGCAGCGTTGGTGGATACACTGAAGCTTTCTTT.

The chain has TRBV7-2 and TRBJ2-7; D remains ambiguous. Trimming pared 3 bases from V and 2 bases from J, leaving 8 bases between. Germline loops: CDR1 SGHTA, CDR2 FQGNSA. The CDR3 runs 13 residues. This chain's CDR3 is CASSFSNTYEQYV. The CDR3 DNA sequence: TGTGCCAGCAGCTTCAGCAATACCTACGAGCAGTACGTC.

This clone was recorded a few times. The V and J genes are TRBV5-1 and TRBJ2-1, with D tentatively TRBD1 (6 bases). Trimming took 4 bases from V and 3 from J, leaving 11 bases between them. The CDR3 runs 14 residues. In germline, CDR1 is SGHRS, CDR2 YFSETQ. The CDR3 DNA is TGCGCCAGCAGCCCTAGGACAGACTACAATGAGCAGTTCTTC. Residues: CASSPRTDYNEQFF.

CDR3 DNA sequence: TGTGCCAGCAGCTTATTCGGCTCCTACAATGAGCAGTTCTTC. This translates into CASSLFGSYNEQFF. This chain uses TRBV5-4 with TRBJ2-1; D not resolved. V was pared by 2 bases and J by 0 bases, with 6 bases between. Germline CDR1 reads SGHNT; CDR2 reads YYREEE (reference sequence). The CDR3 runs 14 residues.

This clone has a handful of counts. The V and J genes are TRBV6-6 and TRBJ2-2, with a weak D call TRBD2 (5 bases). The length of the CDR3 is 14 residues. Germline CDR1 is MNHNY and CDR2 is SVGAGI (reference sequence). V gave up 2 bases and J gave up 3 bases, with 7 bases separating them. In DNA form, the CDR3 reads TGTGCCAGCAGTTACGAGGGTTACACCGGGGAGCTGTTTTTT. Translated: CASSYEGYTGELFF.

This clone was recorded at least ten times. This chain links TRBV9 with TRBJ2-7; either TRBD1 or TRBD2 may fit D (5 bases each). V lost 3 bases and J lost 3, with 7 bases in between. Looked up from germline, CDR1 is SGDLS and CDR2 is YYNGEE. The CDR3 is 12 residues long. DNA of the CDR3: TGTGCCAGCAGCGGAGGGGACTACGAGCAGTACGTC. Translated, it gives CASSGGDYEQYV.

This clone was counted a few times. The gene calls are TRBV2 and TRBJ2-2; 8 nucleotides agree with TRBD1. The CDR3 is 13 amino acids. V shed 6 bases, J shed 6 bases, and the junction held 3 bases outside the gene matches. CDR1 and CDR2 from the germline V gene are SNHLY and FYNNEI. The CDR3 is CASRGQVPGELFF. The CDR3 coding sequence is TGTGCCAGCAGGGGACAGGTCCCCGGGGAGCTGTTTTTT.

The chain couples TRBV18 to TRBJ2-7, with a weak D call TRBD1 (5 bases). The germline V gene has CDR1 KGHSH and CDR2 LQKENI. This CDR3 has 12 residues. Between the trimmed V and J ends, which lost 3 bases and 3 bases, there was a span of 6 bases. The CDR3 DNA reads as TGTGCCAGCTCACCGGACATCTACGAGCAGTACTTC. This codes for CASSPDIYEQYF.

CDR3 sequence reads: CASSKQGLSGANVLTF. CDR3 DNA sequence: TGTGCCAGCAGCAAACAGGGTCTCTCTGGGGCCAACGTCCTGACTTTC. The genes are TRBV4-2 and TRBJ2-6; TRBD1 might be the D (6 bases). CDR3 length equals 16 residues. CDR1 is LGHNA and CDR2 is YNFKEQ in the germline V gene. Trimming removed 5 bases from V and 0 bases from J, with 11 bases in between.

In this sample, this clone turned up a few times. The chain links TRBV5-1 to TRBJ2-1, with D unclear. V was clipped by 6 bases and J by 9 bases, with 19 bases between them. Germline V lookup: CDR1 SGHRS, CDR2 YFSETQ. This CDR3 spans 14 amino acids. This CDR3 is CASMNEDGIGEQFF. CDR3 sequence (DNA): TGCGCCAGCATGAATGAAGATGGTATCGGTGAGCAGTTCTTC.

The chain carries TRBV30 and TRBJ2-4, with unresolved D. The germline CDR1 and CDR2 sequences are GTSNPN and SVGIG (reference sequence). The CDR3 extends over 13 amino acids. The ends were cut back, 1 base at V and 0 bases at J, with 4 bases in the middle. This chain's CDR3 is CAWSGVAKNIQYF. CDR3 nucleotide sequence: TGTGCCTGGAGTGGTGTAGCCAAAAACATTCAGTACTTC.